The clone carrying this T cell receptor (beta chain) was detected once. The antigen is undetermined. A junction end diverges from the germline sequence, so it may reflect a read error. This specimen includes other DNA sequences encoding the same CDR3. 13 Jbeta primers and 60 Vbeta primers were used for the PCR. Some clones are missing from TCRdb's copy, which holds only in-frame ones; the method was immunoSEQ multiplex PCR. The profile shows some 170,000 clones, 80% of them singletons. Germline V gene data show CDR1 as MGHRA and CDR2 as YSYEKL. This CDR3 has 14 amino acids. The data stem from a study of cytomegalovirus exposure and HLA in healthy donors. Study-level information: Samples from HLA-typed donors yielded approximately 88 million unique TCRs in an early data release.

Study-wide findings and caveats: Later analysis suggested most CMV-associated TCR beta chains were HLA-restricted.

The specimen was PBMCs. The TCR originated in a man between 18 and 29 years old in good health and CMV-seropositive. The chain employs TRBV4-1 and TRBJ2-7; 8 bases line up with TRBD1. This CDR3 is CASSQAQGVNEQYF. The CDR3 region has the DNA TGTGCCAGCAGCCAGGCACAGGGGGTAAACGAGCAGTACTTC.